The present entry profiles one T cell receptor (beta chain) with its context. The record originates from a study of blood T cell repertoires in COVID-19. The overall study: PBMCs, B-cell-depleted T cells, or T cells were the source of the cDNA or gDNA that made up the material.

The authors' processing: Estimation of nucleated cell counts was performed using reference gene primer amplification. Profiled with immunoSEQ multiplex PCR; TCRdb holds only in-frame clones, not every one. From that table come the V and J calls and clone size; the DNA was used to work out D and trimming. The table has under 300,000 clones, around 86% seen once. Source material: peripheral blood. The sequence was obtained from a man aged 80 or over with acute or convalescent COVID-19.

CDR3 nucleotide sequence: TGTGCCAGCAGCGGACAGGTGGCTGGCTACACCTTC. This sequence encodes CASSGQVAGYTF. The V call is TRBV3-1 (or the pseudogene TRBV3-2), the J call TRBJ1-2; 7 bases line up with TRBD1. Trimming removed 5 bases from V and 7 bases from J; junction bases left unmatched: 4. Germline V lookup: CDR1 LGHDT, CDR2 YNNKEL (reference sequence). The CDR3 extends over 12 amino acids.